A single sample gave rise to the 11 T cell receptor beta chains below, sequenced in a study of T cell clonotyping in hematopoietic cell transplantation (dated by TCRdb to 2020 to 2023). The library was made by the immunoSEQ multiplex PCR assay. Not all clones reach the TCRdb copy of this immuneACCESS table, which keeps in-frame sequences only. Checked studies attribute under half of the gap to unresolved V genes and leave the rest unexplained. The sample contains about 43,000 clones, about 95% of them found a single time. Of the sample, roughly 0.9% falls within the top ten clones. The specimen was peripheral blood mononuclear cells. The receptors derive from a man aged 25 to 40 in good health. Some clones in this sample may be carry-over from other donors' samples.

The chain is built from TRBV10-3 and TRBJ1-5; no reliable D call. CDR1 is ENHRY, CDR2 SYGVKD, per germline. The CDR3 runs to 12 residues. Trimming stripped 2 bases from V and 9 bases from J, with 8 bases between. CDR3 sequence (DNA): TGTGCCATCAGTGAGCCTGGATCGCCCCAGCATTTT. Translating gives CAISEPGSPQHF.

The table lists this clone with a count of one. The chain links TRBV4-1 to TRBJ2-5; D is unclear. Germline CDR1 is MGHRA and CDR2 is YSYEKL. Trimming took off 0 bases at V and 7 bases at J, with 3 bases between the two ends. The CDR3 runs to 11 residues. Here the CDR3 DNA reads TGCGCCAGCAGCCAAGATGTGACCCAGTACTTC. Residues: CASSQDVTQYF.

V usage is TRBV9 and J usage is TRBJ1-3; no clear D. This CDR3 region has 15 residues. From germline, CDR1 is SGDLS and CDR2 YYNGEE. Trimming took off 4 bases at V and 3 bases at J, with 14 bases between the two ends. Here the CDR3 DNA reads TGTGCCAGCAGCTCCCCGAGGCGATTTGGAAACACCATATATTTT. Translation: CASSSPRRFGNTIYF.

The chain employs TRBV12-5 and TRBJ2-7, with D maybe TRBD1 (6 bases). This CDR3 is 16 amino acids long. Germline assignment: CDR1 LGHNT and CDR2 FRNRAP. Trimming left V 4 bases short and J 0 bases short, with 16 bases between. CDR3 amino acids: CASGSDSRGPSYEQYF. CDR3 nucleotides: TGTGCTAGTGGTTCGGACAGTCGTGGTCCCTCCTACGAGCAGTACTTC.

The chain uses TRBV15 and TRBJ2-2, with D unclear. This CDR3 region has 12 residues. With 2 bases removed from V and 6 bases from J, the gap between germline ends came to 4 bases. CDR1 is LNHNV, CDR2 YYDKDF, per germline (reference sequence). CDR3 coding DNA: TGTGCCACCAGCAGACGTTCCGGGGAGCTGTTTTTT. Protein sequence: CATSRRSGELFF.

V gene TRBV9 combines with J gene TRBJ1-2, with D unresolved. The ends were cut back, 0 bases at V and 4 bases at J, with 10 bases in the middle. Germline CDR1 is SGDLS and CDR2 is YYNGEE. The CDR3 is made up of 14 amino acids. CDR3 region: CASSVDDRSYGYTF. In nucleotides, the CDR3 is TGTGCCAGCAGCGTAGATGATCGGAGCTATGGCTACACCTTC.

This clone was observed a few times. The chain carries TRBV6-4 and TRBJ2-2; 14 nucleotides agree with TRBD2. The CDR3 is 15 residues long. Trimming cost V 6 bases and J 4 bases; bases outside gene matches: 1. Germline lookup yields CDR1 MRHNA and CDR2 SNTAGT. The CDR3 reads CASSGTSGGTGELFF. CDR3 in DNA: TGTGCCAGCAGCGGGACTAGCGGGGGCACCGGGGAGCTGTTTTTT.

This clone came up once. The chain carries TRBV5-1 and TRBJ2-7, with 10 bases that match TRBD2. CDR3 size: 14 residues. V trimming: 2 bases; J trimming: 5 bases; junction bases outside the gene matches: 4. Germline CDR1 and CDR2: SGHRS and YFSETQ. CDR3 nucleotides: TGCGCCAGCAGCTTTGGCCTAGCGGGAGACGAGCAGTACTTC. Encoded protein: CASSFGLAGDEQYF.

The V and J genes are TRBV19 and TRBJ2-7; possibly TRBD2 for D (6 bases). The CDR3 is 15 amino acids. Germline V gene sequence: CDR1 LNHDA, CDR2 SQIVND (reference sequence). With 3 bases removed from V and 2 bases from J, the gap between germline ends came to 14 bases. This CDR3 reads CASSIGIGGTYEQYF. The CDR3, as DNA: TGTGCCAGTAGTATTGGGATTGGGGGGACCTACGAGCAGTACTTC. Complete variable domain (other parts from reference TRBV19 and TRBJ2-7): DGGITQSPKYLFRKEGQNVTLSCEQNLNHDAMYWYRQDPGQGLRLIYYSQIVNDFQKGDIAEGYSVSREKKESFPLTVTSAQKNPTAFYLCASSIGIGGTYEQYFGPGTRLTVT.

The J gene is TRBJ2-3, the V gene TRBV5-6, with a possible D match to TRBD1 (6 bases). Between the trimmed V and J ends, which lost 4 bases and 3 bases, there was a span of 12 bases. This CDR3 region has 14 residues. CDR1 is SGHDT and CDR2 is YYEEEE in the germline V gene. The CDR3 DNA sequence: TGTGCCAGCAGCCTCCCCCAGGGGACAGATACGCAGTATTTT. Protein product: CASSLPQGTDTQYF.

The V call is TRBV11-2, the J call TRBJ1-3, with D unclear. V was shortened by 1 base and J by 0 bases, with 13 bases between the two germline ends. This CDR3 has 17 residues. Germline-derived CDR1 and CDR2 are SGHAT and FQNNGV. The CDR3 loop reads CASSLVGSLSSGNTIYF. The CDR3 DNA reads TGTGCCAGCAGCTTAGTAGGGTCCTTAAGCTCTGGAAACACCATATATTTT.